Below, 29 T cell receptor beta chains from the same sample are listed, as sequenced in a study of OX40 agonist ivuxolimab in advanced cancers. The assay was immunoSEQ multiplex PCR, and TCRdb's table has in-frame clones only and misses some. The table lists some 20,000 clones, approximately 80% of them singletons, with under 35% in the top ten. The input for sequencing was CD4+ or CD8+ T cells sorted from blood, taken in a trial of the OX40 agonist ivuxolimab. The origin of the receptors is an adult with an advanced solid tumor such as melanoma, head and neck, liver or kidney cancer.

The V and J genes are TRBV5-1 and TRBJ2-5; 7 bases fit TRBD1. Germline CDR1 and CDR2: SGHRS and YFSETQ. V gave up 4 bases and J gave up 0 bases; unmatched junction bases: 6. CDR3 length equals 15 residues. The CDR3 spells CASSPQGVHQETQYF. The DNA of the CDR3 is TGCGCCAGCAGCCCGCAGGGGGTCCACCAAGAGACCCAGTACTTC.

The chain combines TRBV7-8 with TRBJ2-2, with 9 nucleotides matching TRBD1. With V trimmed by 4 bases and J by 3 bases, 6 bases remained unmatched. The CDR3 spans 16 residues. Germline CDR1 is SGHVS and CDR2 is FQNEAQ. The CDR3 here is CASSSQGQGYTGELFF. In nucleotides, the CDR3 is TGTGCCAGCAGCTCCCAAGGACAGGGGTACACCGGGGAGCTGTTTTTT.

V and J are TRBV7-6 and TRBJ1-2, with a tentative D call TRBD1 (5 bases). CDR1 is SGHVS and CDR2 is FNYEAQ in the germline V gene. CDR3 size: 16 residues. The V end was cut by 5 bases, the J end by 2 bases, with 18 bases between. The CDR3 loop reads CASSLGVQRQNYGYTF. The CDR3 coding sequence is TGTGCCAGCAGCCTAGGGGTCCAGCGCCAGAACTATGGCTACACCTTC.

The V and J genes are TRBV30 and TRBJ2-2; 10 nucleotides align to TRBD2. The V gene's germline CDR1 is GTSNPN and CDR2 SVGIG (reference sequence). The CDR3 runs to 17 residues. Trimming took 1 base from V and 3 from J; bases not matched to a gene: 8. CDR3 sequence reads: CAWSGERTSGYTGELFF. CDR3 nucleotide sequence: TGTGCCTGGAGTGGGGAAAGGACTAGCGGCTACACCGGGGAGCTGTTTTTT.

The rearrangement links TRBV7-9 to TRBJ2-5; D might be TRBD2 (6 bases). This CDR3 contains 15 residues. Trimming shortened V by 5 bases and J by 4 bases, and 17 bases separated the two germline ends. CDR1 and CDR2 (germline): SEHNR, FQNEAQ (reference sequence). CDR3 coding DNA: TGTGCCAGCAGCCTGACATCAGGGCGGGGAGAGACCCAGTACTTC. This codes for CASSLTSGRGETQYF.

The V gene is TRBV28, the J gene TRBJ1-5; 9 positions agree with TRBD1. The CDR3 has 16 residues. CDR1 and CDR2 (germline): MDHEN, SYDVKM. The trim removed 5 bases at V and 8 bases at J, leaving 13 bases unmatched. CDR3 loop: CASSPGDRVRAEPQHF. The CDR3 DNA is TGTGCCAGCAGTCCAGGGGACAGGGTTCGAGCGGAGCCCCAGCATTTT.

The V and J genes are TRBV2 and TRBJ2-7, with a tentative D call TRBD1 (5 bases). V was shortened by 10 bases and J by 3 bases, with 10 bases between the two germline ends. This CDR3 spans 11 amino acids. Germline V lookup: CDR1 SNHLY, CDR2 FYNNEI. The CDR3 reads CAIQVLYEQYF. CDR3 nucleotide sequence: TGTGCCATACAGGTTCTCTACGAGCAGTACTTC.

The CDR3 DNA follows: TGTGCCAGCAGTTTCAGGGGGTCTGGGGCCAACGTCCTGACTTTC. This sequence encodes CASSFRGSGANVLTF. The gene calls are TRBV9 and TRBJ2-6; 7 nucleotides align to TRBD1. The V segment lost 5 bases and the J segment 1 base; nucleotides outside the gene matches: 3. Germline V CDR1 and CDR2: SGDLS, YYNGEE. This CDR3 has 15 amino acids.

CDR3 region: CASSLGLNYGYTF. CDR3 coding DNA: TGTGCCAGCAGCTTAGGGCTTAACTATGGCTACACCTTC. The chain couples TRBV7-9 to TRBJ1-2; D remains unclear. The CDR3 loop spans 13 amino acids. Per the germline V gene, CDR1 is SEHNR and CDR2 is FQNEAQ (reference sequence). Trimming pared 1 base from V and 1 base from J, leaving 4 bases between.

CDR3 sequence reads: CASSYVSSYEQYF. CDR3 sequence (DNA): TGCGCCAGCAGCTACGTTAGCTCCTACGAGCAGTACTTC. The rearrangement links TRBV5-1 to TRBJ2-7; D is uncertain. Germline values: CDR1 SGHRS, CDR2 YFSETQ. The CDR3 is 13 amino acids. V lost 3 bases and J 0 bases, leaving 7 bases between the germline ends. Using reference TRBV5-1 and TRBJ2-7 for the parts outside the CDR3, the full variable domain is KAGVTQTPRYLIKTRGQQVTLSCSPISGHRSVSWYQQTPGQGLQFLFEYFSETQRNKGNFPGRFSGRQFSNSRSEMNVSTLELGDSALYLCASSYVSSYEQYFGPGTRLTVT.

The chain uses TRBV9 and TRBJ2-3; 12 bases agree with TRBD2. Per germline, CDR1 SGDLS and CDR2 YYNGEE. This CDR3 spans 16 amino acids. After removal of 6 bases from V and 1 base from J, the junction contained 6 bases not matched to a gene. CDR3 DNA sequence: TGTGCCAGCACCCCTAGCGGGGGGGTTGGCACAGATACGCAGTATTTT. Residues: CASTPSGGVGTDTQYF. The variable domain in full, with the rest retrieved from reference TRBV9 and TRBJ2-3, is DSGVTQTPKHLITATGQRVTLRCSPRSGDLSVYWYQQSLDQGLQFLIQYYNGEERAKGNILERFSAQQFPDLHSELNLSSLELGDSALYFCASTPSGGVGTDTQYFGPGTRLTVL.

The V and J genes are TRBV19 and TRBJ1-5; D not resolved. The ends were cut back, 4 bases at V and 4 bases at J, with 14 bases in the middle. This CDR3 has 15 residues. Per germline, CDR1 LNHDA and CDR2 SQIVND (reference sequence). CDR3 sequence (DNA): TGTGCCAGTAGTACCCAGGCATCGGTGAATCAGCCCCAGCATTTT. Its translation is CASSTQASVNQPQHF.

The chain has TRBV30 and TRBJ2-1, with 7 bases that match TRBD2. Germline CDR1 GTSNPN, CDR2 SVGIG (reference sequence). V trimming: 4 bases; J trimming: 0 bases; junction bases outside the gene matches: 3. This CDR3 has 14 residues. This CDR3 reads CAWKTSSSYNEQFF. The CDR3, as DNA: TGTGCCTGGAAGACTAGCTCCTCCTACAATGAGCAGTTCTTC.

The chain uses TRBV19 and TRBJ2-5; D is unclear. Germline assignment: CDR1 LNHDA and CDR2 SQIVND (reference sequence). The V end was cut by 4 bases, the J end by 4 bases, with 7 bases between. There are 12 residues in the CDR3. The CDR3 here is CASSKTGETQYF. The CDR3 DNA sequence: TGTGCCAGTAGTAAGACCGGAGAGACCCAGTACTTC.

This clone has more than one count but fewer than ten. The rearrangement joins TRBV19 to TRBJ2-7; 9 bases agree with TRBD1. The junction had 7 bases not matched to a gene; V was cut back by 6 bases and J by 1 base. Germline loops: CDR1 LNHDA, CDR2 SQIVND (reference sequence). This CDR3 has 15 residues. The CDR3 reads CASSPGQGGSYEQYF. CDR3 DNA sequence: TGTGCCAGTAGCCCGGGACAGGGTGGATCCTACGAGCAGTACTTC.

The rearrangement joins TRBV5-1 to TRBJ2-3, with 8 bases aligning to TRBD1. Germline assignment: CDR1 SGHRS and CDR2 YFSETQ. J lost 2 bases, V lost 8 bases, and 10 bases had no gene match. The CDR3 sequence is 15 residues long. In DNA form, the CDR3 reads TGCGCCAGTAAGAGCCGGACAGGGTTCACAGATACGCAGTATTTT. It codes for CASKSRTGFTDTQYF.

The chain is built from TRBV9 and TRBJ1-1, with D maybe TRBD1 (6 bases). There are 14 residues in the CDR3. In germline, CDR1 is SGDLS, CDR2 YYNGEE. V shed 2 bases and J shed 2 bases, with 10 bases lying between them. This chain's CDR3 is CASSVRQENTEAFF. CDR3 nucleotides: TGTGCCAGCAGCGTGAGACAGGAAAACACTGAAGCTTTCTTT.

The CDR3 loop is CASSLALGTISEAFF. CDR3 nucleotides: TGTGCCAGCAGCTTAGCCCTGGGGACAATCTCTGAAGCTTTCTTT. This chain joins TRBV7-2 and TRBJ1-1; D is perhaps TRBD1 (6 bases). With 0 bases removed from V and 6 bases from J, the gap between germline ends came to 14 bases. The CDR3 is 15 amino acids. In germline, CDR1 is SGHTA, CDR2 FQGNSA.

CDR3 nucleotides: TGTGCCAGCAGCTTTGGGGGCGAGCAGTACTTC. Amino acids: CASSFGGEQYF. The V call is TRBV5-4, the J call TRBJ2-7; possibly TRBD1 or TRBD2 for D (5 bases each). The CDR3 is made up of 11 amino acids. Trimming stripped 2 bases from V and 6 bases from J, with 6 bases between. CDR1 and CDR2 from the germline V gene are SGHNT and YYREEE (reference sequence).

The J gene is TRBJ2-3, the V gene TRBV5-1, with 10 bases aligning to TRBD2. This CDR3 comprises 16 residues. Germline V CDR1 and CDR2: SGHRS, YFSETQ. V lost 4 bases to trimming and J lost 2 bases; unmatched junction nucleotides: 7. As DNA, the CDR3 is TGCGCCAGCAGCAAACCTAGCGGGGGTGCCACAGATACGCAGTATTTT. Residues: CASSKPSGGATDTQYF.

This sequence joins TRBV20-1 and TRBJ1-1; no reliable D call. Trimming removed 3 bases at V and 2 bases at J, with 4 bases between. Germline V gene lookup returns CDR1 DFQATT and CDR2 SNEGSKA (reference sequence). The CDR3 runs 11 residues. The CDR3 reads CSASSNTEAFF. CDR3 nucleotide sequence: TGCAGTGCTAGTTCCAACACTGAAGCTTTCTTT.

V gene TRBV19 combines with J gene TRBJ1-1; 7 bases are a match to TRBD1. Germline assignment: CDR1 LNHDA and CDR2 SQIVND (reference sequence). The CDR3 is 13 residues long. Unmatched junction bases numbered 5, after V lost 6 bases and J lost 4 bases. The CDR3, as DNA: TGTGCCAGTAGGTCAGGGGGTGGCACTGAAGCTTTCTTT. This gives the protein CASRSGGGTEAFF.

The chain recombines TRBV15 with TRBJ1-5; D is perhaps TRBD1 (5 bases). This CDR3 is built from 15 residues. Germline CDR1 is LNHNV and CDR2 is YYDKDF (reference sequence). The V and J ends lost 6 bases and 7 bases respectively, with 19 bases between them. CDR3 coding DNA: TGTGCCACCAGTAGGACTATGGCAGGGCAGCAGCCCCAGCATTTT. It is translated as CATSRTMAGQQPQHF.

The V call is TRBV11-2, the J call TRBJ2-5, with 7 bases lining up with TRBD1. The CDR3 is 15 amino acids. Germline values: CDR1 SGHAT, CDR2 FQNNGV. J gave up 1 base and V 3 bases, and 5 bases lay outside the gene matches. CDR3 region: CASSLGSGGQETQYF. The CDR3 region has the DNA TGTGCCAGCAGCTTGGGTTCAGGGGGCCAAGAGACCCAGTACTTC.

Turning to this clone: Other DNA sequences within the sample encode an identical CDR3. This rearrangement joins TRBV7-9 to TRBJ2-6; TRBD1 might be the D (6 bases). This CDR3 spans 19 amino acids. Between the trimmed V and J ends, which lost 5 bases and 2 bases, there was a span of 22 bases. The germline V gene encodes CDR1 SEHNR and CDR2 FQNEAQ (reference sequence). The CDR3 protein is CASSPYLSTGNPGANVLTF. CDR3 DNA sequence: TGTGCCAGCAGCCCCTATTTAAGTACAGGGAACCCTGGGGCCAACGTCCTGACTTTC.

This clone was seen only once. The rearrangement joins TRBV10-2 to TRBJ2-5; 9 nucleotides agree with TRBD1. The germline V gene has CDR1 WSHSY and CDR2 SAAADI. V gave up 0 bases and J gave up 5 bases; unmatched junction bases: 7. The CDR3 has 16 amino acids. The CDR3 sequence is CASSESRTGAEETQYF. The CDR3 DNA reads as TGCGCCAGCAGTGAGTCGAGGACAGGGGCCGAGGAGACCCAGTACTTC.

The J gene is TRBJ2-7, the V gene TRBV27, with a weak D call TRBD2 (6 bases). V shed 1 base and J shed 7 bases, with 14 bases lying between them. Germline values: CDR1 MNHEY, CDR2 SMNVEV (reference sequence). The CDR3 is made up of 14 amino acids. The CDR3 protein is CASSLYRGGGEQYF. For the CDR3, the DNA is TGTGCCAGCAGTTTATATAGGGGAGGCGGGGAGCAGTACTTC.

Of note for this clone: Other DNA sequences within the sample encode an identical CDR3. The chain couples TRBV10-3 to TRBJ2-7, with TRBD1 matching over 8 bases. Germline CDR1 and CDR2: ENHRY and SYGVKD. The J segment lost 6 bases and the V segment lost 7 bases, leaving 11 bases of the junction unmatched. This CDR3 spans 14 amino acids. The CDR3 DNA reads TGTGCCATCACGTTCCGAGACAGGGGTGTCGAGCAGTACTTC. It encodes CAITFRDRGVEQYF.

V gene TRBV6-1 combines with J gene TRBJ1-4; 9 nucleotides line up with TRBD1. With 4 bases clipped from V and 8 bases from J, the junction kept 5 bases outside the gene matches. Germline values: CDR1 MNHNS, CDR2 SASEGT. CDR3 length equals 14 residues. This CDR3 is CASSGTGAWEKLFF. In nucleotides, the CDR3 is TGTGCCAGCAGTGGGACAGGGGCCTGGGAAAAACTGTTTTTT.